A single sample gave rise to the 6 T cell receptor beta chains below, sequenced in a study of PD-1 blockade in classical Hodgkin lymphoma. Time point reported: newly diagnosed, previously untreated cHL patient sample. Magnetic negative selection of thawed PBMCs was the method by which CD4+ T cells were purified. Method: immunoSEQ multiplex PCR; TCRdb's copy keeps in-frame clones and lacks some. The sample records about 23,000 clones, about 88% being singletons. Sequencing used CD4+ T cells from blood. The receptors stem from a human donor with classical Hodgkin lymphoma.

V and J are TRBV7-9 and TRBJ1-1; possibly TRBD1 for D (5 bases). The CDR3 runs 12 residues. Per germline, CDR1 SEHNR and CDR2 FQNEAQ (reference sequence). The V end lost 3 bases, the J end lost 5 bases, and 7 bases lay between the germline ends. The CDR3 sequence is CASSFDRTEAFF. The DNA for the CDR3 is TGTGCCAGCAGCTTTGACAGAACTGAAGCTTTCTTT.

The CDR3 coding sequence is TGTGCCAGCAGTCCCAGGGAGGGGACTTATGGCTACACCTTC. Translation gives CASSPREGTYGYTF. The chain uses TRBV7-9 and TRBJ1-2; TRBD1 might be the D (5 bases). Germline V lookup: CDR1 SEHNR, CDR2 FQNEAQ (reference sequence). The CDR3 totals 14 residues. Trimming pared 6 bases from V and 5 bases from J, leaving 16 bases between.

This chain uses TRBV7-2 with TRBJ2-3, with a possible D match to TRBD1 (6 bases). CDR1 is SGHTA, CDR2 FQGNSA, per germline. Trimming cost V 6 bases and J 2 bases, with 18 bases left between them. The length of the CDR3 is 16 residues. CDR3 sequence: CASRREGQSFTDTQYF. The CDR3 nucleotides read TGTGCCAGCAGGAGAGAGGGACAAAGTTTCACAGATACGCAGTATTTT. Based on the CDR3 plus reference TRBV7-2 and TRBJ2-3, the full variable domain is GAGVSQSPSNKVTEKGKDVELRCDPISGHTALYWYRQSLGQGLEFLIYFQGNSAPDKSGLPSDRFSAERTGGSVSTLTIQRTQQEDSAVYLCASRREGQSFTDTQYFGPGTRLTVL.

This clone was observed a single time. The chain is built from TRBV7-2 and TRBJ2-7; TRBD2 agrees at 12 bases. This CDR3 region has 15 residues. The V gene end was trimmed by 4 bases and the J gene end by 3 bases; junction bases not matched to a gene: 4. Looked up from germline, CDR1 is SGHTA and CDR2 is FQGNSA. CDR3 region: CASSSTSGRSYEQYF. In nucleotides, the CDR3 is TGTGCCAGCAGCTCCACTAGCGGGAGGAGCTACGAGCAGTACTTC.

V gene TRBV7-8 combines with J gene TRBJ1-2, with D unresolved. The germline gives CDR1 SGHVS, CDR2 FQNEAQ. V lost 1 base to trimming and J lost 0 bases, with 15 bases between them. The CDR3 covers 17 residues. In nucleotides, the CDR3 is TGTGCCAGCAGCTTAGAATTGGCGGCAGTCTCTAACTATGGCTACACCTTC. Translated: CASSLELAAVSNYGYTF.

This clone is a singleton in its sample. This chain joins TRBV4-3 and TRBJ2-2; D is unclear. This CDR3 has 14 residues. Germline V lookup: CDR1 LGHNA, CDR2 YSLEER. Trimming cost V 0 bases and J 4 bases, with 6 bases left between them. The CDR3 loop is CASSQDYLTGELFF. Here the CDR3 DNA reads TGCGCCAGCAGCCAAGATTATCTCACCGGGGAGCTGTTTTTT.